This T cell receptor (beta chain) was sequenced during a study of read filtering for tumor transcriptome and immune sequencing. The overall study: After DNase treatment, RNA was made into whole-transcriptome libraries. Whole-study results and caveats: Without single-read clonotypes, shared clonotype proportions correlated more between IR-seq and RNA-seq.

From 400 to 450 ng of RNA, a library with molecular barcoded alpha/delta and beta/gamma adaptors was made. TCRdb called the reads again in MiXCR, with one record for every CDR3 protein. The table includes approximately 41,000 distinct CDR3 sequences, 13% detected once. This clonotype showed up just a few times. What it recognizes is unknown. The V end lost 0 bases, the J end lost 0 bases, and 4 bases lay between the germline ends. Per germline, CDR1 SGHKS and CDR2 YYEKEE (reference sequence). The CDR3 has 14 amino acids. The V call is TRBV5-5, the J call TRBJ1-3; D is uncertain. This TCR came from a donor aged 40 or older with multiple myeloma. Sequenced material: a population of CD138-negative cells sorted from bone marrow. Written as DNA, the CDR3 is TGTGCCAGCAGCTTGGGATACTCTGGAAACACCATATATTTT. Protein product: CASSLGYSGNTIYF.